This T cell receptor (beta chain) appears in the sequencing data of a study of molecular identifiers for immune sequencing clone quantification. TCRdb reprocessed the PCR reads via MiXCR and lists one record per CDR3 protein. There are 600,000 to 650,000 distinct CDR3 sequences in the sample; 15% to 20% occur only once, and under 0.95% lies in the top ten. CDR3 size: 14 residues. CDR1 and CDR2 from the germline V gene are SEHNR and FQNEAQ (reference sequence). Trimming cost V 5 bases and J 4 bases; bases outside gene matches: 5. This clonotype was detected many times. Its antigen is undetermined. Whole-study findings and limits: Clones above 20 RNA copies held over 98% of effector molecules, under 1% in naive cells.

This TCR was recovered from a human donor in good health. Some libraries in this study had Jurkat cell RNA spiked in. The chain combines TRBV7-9 with TRBJ1-1; TRBD1 agrees at 9 bases. Sequenced: naive CD8+ T cells from blood, with Jurkat cell RNA spiked in. The subset was: FACS-sorted CD8+CD4-CCR7+CD45RA+ naive T cells. CDR3 residues: CASSPRDRATEAFF. For the CDR3, the DNA is TGTGCCAGCAGCCCCAGGGACAGGGCCACTGAAGCTTTCTTT.